Here is one T cell receptor (beta chain) with its context. There are a few counts of this clone. It lacks a known antigen. Base qualities were left out, and no much larger clone turns up one base away. The entry originates in a study of radiation and T cells in renal cell carcinoma (dated by TCRdb to the early 2020s). Regarding the study in general: TCR beta sequencing covered approximately 50 samples in total, comprising approximately 26 tumors and about 27 peripheral blood samples. Across all 50 or so samples, several million unique CDR3 nucleotide sequences, encoding roughly 2,600,000 unique CDR3 amino acid sequences, were identified.

Results and caveats for the whole study, not just this receptor: Compared with control tumors, irradiated tumors had a greater number of dominant CDR3 motifs, and those motifs took up a bigger portion of the repertoire. Intratumoral heterogeneity went uncaptured because the only tumor material available was small regions of approximately 0.9 g. Compared with controls, irradiated tumors had higher TCR clonality, as the top 100 clonotypes made up an average of roughly 50% of the repertoire, versus approximately 43% in nephrectomy-only tumors. With a single-armed trial design, the study had no way to address how radiation dose or scheduling affects the TCR repertoire.

Relative to germline, V is 4 bases shorter and J is 5 bases shorter, with 9 bases between their ends. The CDR3 runs 14 amino acids, cysteine and phenylalanine included. The entry retains the CDR3 DNA only, 42 bases that are in frame from base 1. Based on the germline V gene (reference sequence), the CDR1 and CDR2 sequences are LNHNV and YYDKDF. TCR beta libraries were generated from genomic DNA with the immunoSEQ kit, following the manufacturer's recommendations. To prepare libraries, a first multiplex PCR with proprietary primers was run, followed by a second PCR that added unique barcodes, and a bead cleanup was done after each round. Each sample batch included a kit-provided positive control reaction and a negative control reaction. The final libraries were assessed on an Agilent 4200 TapeStation D1000 ScreenTape, pooled by volume, and quantified by qPCR. Sequencing ran on an Illumina NextSeq500 with a MidOutput 150-cycle cartridge, using 156 Read1 and 15 Index1 cycles with kit custom primers. The pooled library was loaded at about 0.93 pM with around 22% PhiX control spiked in. The original methods were these. Vendor-processed data were analyzed in R, with a clonotype defined as all T cells sharing the same CDR3 nucleotide sequence. In the clone abundance analyses, frequencies in each sample were normalized to that sample's 10,000 most abundant clones. Before analysis, public T cell clones were removed, and these numbered fewer than six per sample on average. Dominant motif analysis used ImmunoMap with the PAM10 matrix, gap penalty 30 and homology threshold 0.3; motifs with cumulative frequency at least 0.01 counted as dominant. TCRdb provides this immuneACCESS table in a form limited to in-frame rearrangements. Some clones are lacking; in checked studies, under half of them reflect an unresolved V gene, and why the rest are absent is not known. That table gives V, J and clone size, and the DNA gave D and trimming. This sample gives 15,000 to 18,000 clones in total; around 58% of them show up just once. The ten largest clones represent roughly 9.6% of the sample.

The time point label on this specimen signifies: tumor resected at nephrectomy. According to the study, the label for this sample's treatment or condition signals: treatment-naive control, cytoreductive nephrectomy. Control tumors came from treatment-naive renal cell carcinoma patients who underwent cytoreductive nephrectomy without prior radiation. Renal cell carcinoma with clear cell pathology was present in all patients. Control tumors used for TCR sequencing came from 4 females and roughly ten males, resected 2011 to 2014, with median age roughly 52 years (range roughly 35 to 85). Tumors were mechanically dissociated, digested with collagenase/hyaluronidase at 37 °C, processed in gentleMACS C tubes, and stored in liquid nitrogen. Genomic DNA for TCR sequencing was prepared using the QIAamp DNA Blood Mini Kit (Qiagen). Samples were included in the analyses only if all quality control checks were passed.

Sequenced material: tumor tissue, taken from a patient whose treatment was nephrectomy without radiotherapy. Rearrangement joined TRBV15 to TRBJ1-6; the D gene cannot be resolved reliably. The origin of this receptor is a man over 45 with renal cell carcinoma. The DNA sequence is TGTGCCACCAGCATAGAACACGATAATTCACCCCTCCACTTT. Its amino acids are CATSIEHDNSPLHF.